A selection of T cell receptor beta chains follows, all from one sample in a study of T cells in Graves' hyperthyroidism and ophthalmopathy. TCRdb reprocessed the multiplex PCR reads via MiXCR and lists one record per CDR3 protein. The table lists about 320,000 distinct CDR3 sequences, approximately 17% of them singletons. What was sequenced was blood. Receptors were obtained from a young man with Graves' hyperthyroidism. CDR3s include the opening cysteine and the closing phenylalanine or tryptophan. The order of the fields is D gene, clone size, J gene, V gene, CDR3 length, CDR3 DNA, CDR3 protein. D genes are given only for firm matches. Clone size is given for some rows only: seen once, a few or many times, or a class if the clone is expanded.

TRBD1,few,TRBJ2-7,TRBV18,14,TGTGCCAGCTCACCACAAGGACAGGGAAAGGAGCAGTACTTC,CASSPQGQGKEQYF
TRBD1,many,TRBJ1-1,TRBV2,13,TGTGCCACCCGGGACAGAAAAAACACTGAAGCTTTCTTT,CATRDRKNTEAFF
.,many,TRBJ1-6,TRBV5-5,15,TGTGCCAGCAGCAGGGAGGCAGATTACATCTCACCCCTCCACTTT,CASSREADYISPLHF
.,few,TRBJ2-5,TRBV5-6,13,TGTGCCAGCACCATGACTCTCGCGGGAACCCAGTACTTC,CASTMTLAGTQYF
TRBD2,many,TRBJ2-7,TRBV6-5,16,TGTGCCAGCAGTTACTCGACTAGCGGGAGCTCCTACGAGCAGTACTTC,CASSYSTSGSSYEQYF
TRBD1,.,TRBJ2-7,TRBV6-2/TRBV6-3,14,TGTGCCAGCAGTTACCCACAGGGGGCGGGGGAGCAGTACTTC,CASSYPQGAGEQYF
TRBD1,few,TRBJ1-5,TRBV15,15,TGTGCCACCAGCAGGGGACAGTCCTACAATCAGCCCCAGCATTTT,CATSRGQSYNQPQHF
TRBD1,many,TRBJ2-7,TRBV11-2,16,TGTGCCAGCAGCTTAAATAGGGGACAGAGACGCTACGAGCAGTACTTC,CASSLNRGQRRYEQYF
TRBD2,.,TRBJ2-4,TRBV29-1,16,TGCAGCGTTGACGCCCTAACTAGCGAGGCCAAAAACATTCAGTACTTC,CSVDALTSEAKNIQYF
.,.,TRBJ2-2,TRBV20-1,14,TGCAGTGCTAGAGGTGCAGGATCCACCGGGGAGCTGTTTTTT,CSARGAGSTGELFF
TRBD2,many,TRBJ2-3,TRBV3-1,16,TGTGCCAGCAGCCAAGGACTAGCCGGAGCGACAGATACGCAGTATTTT,CASSQGLAGATDTQYF
.,many,TRBJ2-7,TRBV6-1,15,TGTGCCAGCAGCCAGGGCGGCTATAGCTCCTACGAGCAGTACTTC,CASSQGGYSSYEQYF
.,many,TRBJ1-1,TRBV20-1,14,TGCAGTCCCGATGCTAGGTCGGCACTTGGTGAAGCTTTCTTT,CSPDARSALGEAFF
.,many,TRBJ1-2,TRBV7-9,14,TGTGCCAGCAGCCCAGAGACAGGAGCCTATGGCTACACCTTC,CASSPETGAYGYTF
.,many,TRBJ1-1,TRBV27,14,TGTGCCAGCAGTTTATTCAGAGCGAACACTGAAGCTTTCTTT,CASSLFRANTEAFF
TRBD1,few,TRBJ2-1,TRBV10-2,15,TGCGCCAGCAGCGATGAGGGACAGGCAGCTCATAGTTGGTTCTTC,CASSDEGQAAHSWFF
.,few,TRBJ1-2,TRBV7-9,14,TGTGCCAGCAGCTTAGTAAGGGAAGCGAGTGGCTACACCTTC,CASSLVREASGYTF
.,.,TRBJ2-1,TRBV20-1,11,TGCAGTGCTCAGGACTTGCAAGAGCAGTTCTTC,CSAQDLQEQFF
.,many,TRBJ2-3,TRBV11-3,15,TGTGCCAGCAGCAAGCCCCGGGACCCCCCAGATACGCAGTATTTT,CASSKPRDPPDTQYF
.,many,TRBJ2-7,TRBV7-2,13,TGTGCCAGCAGCTTGTATGAGACCAACGAGCAGCACTTC,CASSLYETNEQHF
TRBD1,many,TRBJ2-7,TRBV20-1,15,TGCAGTGCTAGCGACAGGGGGCGCGTTGTCTACGAGCAGTACTTC,CSASDRGRVVYEQYF
.,.,TRBJ2-6,TRBV28,16,TGTGCCAGCAGCTATCGTATTCTCTCTGGGGCCAACGCCCTGACTTTC,CASSYRILSGANALTF
.,many,TRBJ2-3,TRBV20-1,15,TGCAGTGCTAGAGATAGTAGCGTGGGCACAGATACGCAGTATTTT,CSARDSSVGTDTQYF
.,many,TRBJ1-4,TRBV7-6,14,TGTGCCAGCAGCCCCCACGAGGGAGGTGAAAAACTGTTTTTT,CASSPHEGGEKLFF
.,.,TRBJ2-7,TRBV7-2,16,TGTGCCAGCAGCTTAGTAAGCTACCAGAGCTCCTACGAGCAGTACTTC,CASSLVSYQSSYEQYF
TRBD1,.,TRBJ1-2,TRBV5-1,14,TGCGCCAGCAGCTTGGCGGACAGGGCCCATGGCTACACCTTC,CASSLADRAHGYTF
.,many,TRBJ2-2,TRBV5-1,14,TGCGCCAGCAGCCCGTCGCGGTTCACCGGGGAGCTGTTTTTT,CASSPSRFTGELFF
.,many,TRBJ2-3,TRBV4-2,16,TGTGCCAGCAGCCAAGAGGGGCAGGGAAGGTCAGATACGCAGTATTTT,CASSQEGQGRSDTQYF
.,few,TRBJ1-4,TRBV20-1,11,TGCAGTGCTAGAGGCGACGAAAAACTGTTTTTT,CSARGDEKLFF
.,many,TRBJ2-3,TRBV9,17,TGTGCCAGCAGCTTCTCAATTGGGGGGGCCAACACAGATACGCAGTATTTT,CASSFSIGGANTDTQYF